Shown below are 6 T cell receptor beta chains from a single sample sequenced in a study of blood T cell repertoires in COVID-19. The table came from immunoSEQ multiplex PCR; TCRdb's copy has only in-frame clones and leaves some out. The repertoire holds some 30,000 clones, 80% to 90% seen once, with over 25% in the top ten. The sample comprised peripheral blood. The origin of the receptors is a human donor in a cohort sampled during active COVID-19.

This chain uses TRBV29-1 with TRBJ2-5, with TRBD2 identical over 12 bases. The CDR3 is 15 amino acids. The V gene end was trimmed by 6 bases and the J gene end by 5 bases; junction bases not matched to a gene: 10. Germline assignment: CDR1 SQVTM and CDR2 ANQGSEA. The DNA of the CDR3 is TGCAGCGTCCACCCCCCTCTAGCGGGGGGGGAGACCCAGTACTTC. Encoded protein: CSVHPPLAGGETQYF. Drawing the rest from reference TRBV29-1 and TRBJ2-5, the complete variable domain is SAVISQKPSRDICQRGTSLTIQCQVDSQVTMMFWYRQQPGQSLTLIATANQGSEATYESGFVIDKFPISRPNLTFSTLTVSNMSPEDSSIYLCSVHPPLAGGETQYFGPGTRLLVL.

The V and J genes are TRBV6-5 and TRBJ2-7; a possible D gene is TRBD2 (6 bases). The CDR3 spans 15 residues. CDR1 is MNHEY, CDR2 SVGAGI, per germline. V lost 5 bases, J lost 9 bases, and 23 bases lay in between. As DNA, the CDR3 is TGTGCCAGCAGTCGGTCCCCGGGACTCCAGAGCGGGCAGTACTTC. It encodes CASSRSPGLQSGQYF.

The chain uses TRBV5-1 and TRBJ1-1; 8 positions match TRBD1. CDR1 is SGHRS, CDR2 YFSETQ, per germline. The CDR3 contains 14 residues. Losses at the gene ends were 4 bases for V and 6 bases for J; bases not matched to a gene: 8. Here the CDR3 reads CASSDTGGRSEAFF. The CDR3 DNA sequence: TGCGCCAGCAGCGATACAGGGGGTAGATCTGAAGCTTTCTTT.

The chain links TRBV5-1 to TRBJ1-2, with a weak D call TRBD1 (5 bases). V lost 6 bases, J lost 8 bases, and 17 bases lay in between. The germline CDR1 and CDR2 sequences are SGHRS and YFSETQ. This CDR3 contains 13 residues. CDR3 bases: TGCGCCAGCACCTCGGGGGACCGCCAAGGCTACACCTTC. Residues: CASTSGDRQGYTF.

The chain is built from TRBV3-1 (or the pseudogene TRBV3-2) and TRBJ2-3; maybe TRBD2 (6 bases). From germline, CDR1 is LGHDT and CDR2 YNNKEL (reference sequence). This CDR3 spans 19 amino acids. Trimming stripped 1 base from V and 2 bases from J, with 22 bases between. For the CDR3, the DNA is TGTGCCAGCAGCCAAGCAGGCGGGGTGGCTAGCAGAGACACAGATACGCAGTATTTT. It translates to CASSQAGGVASRDTDTQYF.

This clone showed up just a few times. The chain employs TRBV5-4 and TRBJ1-1; D may be TRBD1 (6 bases). The V gene's germline CDR1 is SGHNT and CDR2 YYREEE (reference sequence). This CDR3 has 15 amino acids. Trimming left V 1 base short and J 9 bases short, with 19 bases between. The CDR3 DNA follows: TGTGCCAGCAGCTTGATCGAGGCGGACAGTCTTAAAGCTTTCTTT. Translating it yields CASSLIEADSLKAFF.